This TCR beta chain was identified during a study of neurological immune-mediated disorders. Points from the study as a whole: Because no CDR3 amino acid sequences were shared across subjects by expanded clones, private repertoires were suggested in all groups.

The CDR3 is made up of 11 amino acids. Between the trimmed V and J ends, which lost 3 bases and 6 bases, there was a span of 6 bases. Germline loops: CDR1 WSHSY, CDR2 SAAADI. Preparation of the unsorted libraries drew on 2 million PBMCs stored at -80 C. This clonotype occurred many times. The antigen is unknown. TCRdb re-derived calls from the 5' RACE reads in MiXCR, one entry per CDR3 protein. Of under 75,000 distinct CDR3 sequences listed, roughly 5.6% are singletons. The sequence was collected from a human donor with multiple sclerosis. The donor label of this sample is uncertain. The rearrangement links TRBV10-2 to TRBJ2-7, with D perhaps TRBD2 (5 bases). Sequencing was done on a sample of PBMCs. CDR3 in amino acids: CASSEGGEQYF. Here the CDR3 DNA reads TGCGCCAGCAGTGAAGGAGGCGAGCAGTACTTC.